The 5 T cell receptor beta chains reported below all come from one sample, sequenced in a study of T and B cells in COVID-19 patients. TRB rearrangements were amplified by multiplex PCR with BIOMED2 TRB-A/B primers. TCRdb re-derived calls from the multiplex PCR reads in MiXCR, one entry per CDR3 protein. The profile shows some 8,700 distinct CDR3 sequences, approximately 30% of them singletons. TRB was amplified from about 250-500 ng of blood genomic DNA. The material sequenced was blood. The receptors derive from a human donor who had recovered from COVID-19.

This clonotype was observed a handful of times. The gene calls are TRBV27 and TRBJ2-6, with D unresolved. The CDR3 length is 12 residues. From germline, CDR1 is MNHEY and CDR2 SMNVEV (reference sequence). Trimming pared 6 bases from V and 4 bases from J, leaving 4 bases between. CDR3 nucleotides: TGTGCCAGCAGCACCGGGGCCAACGTCCTGACTTTC. This encodes CASSTGANVLTF.

This chain joins TRBV20-1 and TRBJ1-6, with D tentatively TRBD1 (5 bases). There are 11 residues in the CDR3. V was trimmed by 5 bases and J by 8 bases, leaving 7 bases between them. Germline lookup yields CDR1 DFQATT and CDR2 SNEGSKA (reference sequence). The CDR3 bases are TGCAGTGCTTCGACAGATTCACCCCTCCACTTT. Residues: CSASTDSPLHF.

CDR3 in amino acids: CASSWTVGGMGGELFF. The CDR3 nucleotides read TGTGCCAGCAGTTGGACAGTCGGTGGGATGGGGGGGGAGCTGTTTTTT. The rearrangement links TRBV28 to TRBJ2-2; TRBD1 is a possible D gene (6 bases). The CDR3 runs to 16 residues. Germline CDR1 MDHEN, CDR2 SYDVKM. Between the trimmed V and J ends, which lost 4 bases and 8 bases, there was a span of 20 bases.

This clonotype was picked up many times. This sequence joins TRBV5-3 and TRBJ2-3; no definite D call. TRBV5-3 is an ORF for which the function is uncertain. The V and J ends lost 0 bases and 0 bases respectively, with 5 bases between them. This CDR3 spans 14 amino acids. The CDR3 here is CARSLVLSTDTQYF. The CDR3 DNA reads as TGTGCCAGAAGCTTGGTTCTTAGCACAGATACGCAGTATTTT.

The J gene is TRBJ1-5, the V gene TRBV5-1; the D is unclear. The CDR3 spans 13 residues. V was shortened by 4 bases and J by 5 bases, with 10 bases between the two germline ends. From germline, CDR1 is SGHRS and CDR2 YFSETQ. The CDR3 loop reads CASSPEGDQPQHF. CDR3 in DNA: TGCGCCAGCAGCCCTGAGGGAGATCAGCCCCAGCATTTT.